This T cell receptor beta chain originates from a study of blood T cells in healthy people across ages. Study outcomes and limitations: Across samples, TCR beta diversity tracked strongly with naive T cell percentage.

Total RNA was isolated from each sample in quantities of at least 5.5 micrograms. The second PCR ran about 6 to 12 cycles with a sample-barcoded 5' primer and J-beta primers. TCRdb called the 5' RACE reads again in MiXCR, with one record for every CDR3 protein. The sample shows about 640,000 distinct CDR3 sequences, approximately 40% of them seen only once. In this sample, this clonotype turned up a few times. Its cognate antigen is unknown. The CDR3 is made up of 15 amino acids. Germline CDR1 is ENHRY and CDR2 is SYGVKD. Trimming left V 9 bases short and J 4 bases short, with 22 bases between. The receptor was isolated from a man of 80 years or more in good health. The source material was blood. The chain recombines TRBV10-3 with TRBJ2-7; D might be TRBD2 (6 bases). The CDR3 DNA reads TGTGCCATTCCCCCGGGGGAGCCTCAACCATACGAGCAGTACTTC. It yields the protein CAIPPGEPQPYEQYF.